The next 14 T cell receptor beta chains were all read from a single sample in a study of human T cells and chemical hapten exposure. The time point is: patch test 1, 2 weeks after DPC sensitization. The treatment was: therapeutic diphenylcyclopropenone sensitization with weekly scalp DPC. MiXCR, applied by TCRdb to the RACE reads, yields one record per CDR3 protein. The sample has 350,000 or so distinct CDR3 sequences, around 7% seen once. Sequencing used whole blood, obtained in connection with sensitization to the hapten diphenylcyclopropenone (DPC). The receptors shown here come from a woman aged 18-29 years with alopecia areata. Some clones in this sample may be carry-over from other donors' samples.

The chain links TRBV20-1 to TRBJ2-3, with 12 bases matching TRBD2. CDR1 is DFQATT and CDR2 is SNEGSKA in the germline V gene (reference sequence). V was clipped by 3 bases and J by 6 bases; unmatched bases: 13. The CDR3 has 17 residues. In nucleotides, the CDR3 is TGCAGTGCTAGCGCCCGTTCTAGCGGGGGGGCCGGGGATACGCAGTATTTT. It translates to CSASARSSGGAGDTQYF.

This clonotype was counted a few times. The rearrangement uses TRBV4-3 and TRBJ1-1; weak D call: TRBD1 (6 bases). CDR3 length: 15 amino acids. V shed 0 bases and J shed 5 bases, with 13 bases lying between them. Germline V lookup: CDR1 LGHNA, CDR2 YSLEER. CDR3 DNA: TGCGCCAGCAGCCAAGATGTGAACAGGGTGACTGAAGCTTTCTTT. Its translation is CASSQDVNRVTEAFF.

The CDR3 protein is CASSSNSGGALTDTQYF. The CDR3 DNA reads as TGTGCCAGCAGCTCGAATAGCGGGGGGGCCCTGACAGATACGCAGTATTTT. The V call is TRBV13, the J call TRBJ2-3, with 11 bases lining up with TRBD2. Germline-derived CDR1 and CDR2 are PRHDT and FYEKMQ (reference sequence). Losses at the gene ends were 4 bases for V and 3 bases for J; bases not matched to a gene: 9. The CDR3 loop spans 17 amino acids.

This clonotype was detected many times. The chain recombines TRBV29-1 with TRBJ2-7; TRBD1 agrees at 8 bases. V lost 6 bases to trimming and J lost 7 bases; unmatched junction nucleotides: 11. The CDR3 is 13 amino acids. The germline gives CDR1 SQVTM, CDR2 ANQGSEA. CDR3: CSVNGQGGREQYF. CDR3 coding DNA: TGCAGCGTCAATGGACAGGGTGGTAGAGAGCAGTACTTC.

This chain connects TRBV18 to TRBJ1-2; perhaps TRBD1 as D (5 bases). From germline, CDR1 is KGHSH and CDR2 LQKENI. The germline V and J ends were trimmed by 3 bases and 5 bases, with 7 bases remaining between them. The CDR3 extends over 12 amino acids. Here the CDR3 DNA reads TGTGCCAGCTCACCCTGGGGGTATGGCTACACCTTC. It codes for CASSPWGYGYTF. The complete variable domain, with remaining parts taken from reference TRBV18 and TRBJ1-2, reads NAGVMQNPRHLVRRRGQEARLRCSPMKGHSHVYWYRQLPEEGLKFMVYLQKENIIDESGMPKERFSAEFPKEGPSILRIQQVVRGDSAAYFCASSPWGYGYTFGSGTRLTVV.

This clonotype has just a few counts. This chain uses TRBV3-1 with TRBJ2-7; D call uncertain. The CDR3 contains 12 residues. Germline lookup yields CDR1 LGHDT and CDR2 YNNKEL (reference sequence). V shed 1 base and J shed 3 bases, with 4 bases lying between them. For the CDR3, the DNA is TGTGCCAGCAGCCAAGTCGACTACGAGCAGTACTTC. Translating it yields CASSQVDYEQYF.

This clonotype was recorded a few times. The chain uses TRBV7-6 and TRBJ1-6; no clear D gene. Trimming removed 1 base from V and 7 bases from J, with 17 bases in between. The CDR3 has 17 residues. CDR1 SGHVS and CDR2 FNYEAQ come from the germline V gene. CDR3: CASSLDSTLNGNSPLHF. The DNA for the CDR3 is TGTGCCAGCAGCTTAGACAGCACTCTCAATGGGAATTCACCCCTCCACTTT.

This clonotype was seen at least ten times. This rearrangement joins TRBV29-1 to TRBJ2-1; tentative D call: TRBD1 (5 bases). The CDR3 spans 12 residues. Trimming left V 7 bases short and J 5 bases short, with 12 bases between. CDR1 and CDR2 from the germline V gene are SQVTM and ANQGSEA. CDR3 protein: CSALQTDNEQFF. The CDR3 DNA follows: TGCAGCGCACTGCAGACAGACAATGAGCAGTTCTTC.

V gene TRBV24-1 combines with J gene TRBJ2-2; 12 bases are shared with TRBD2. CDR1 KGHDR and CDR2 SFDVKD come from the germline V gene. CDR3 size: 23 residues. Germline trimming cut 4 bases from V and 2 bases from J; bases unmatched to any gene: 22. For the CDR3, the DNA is TGTGCCACCAGTGACCGCGCTAGGGTTGGTATGACTAGCGGGGGCCCAAACACCGGGGAGCTGTTTTTT. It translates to CATSDRARVGMTSGGPNTGELFF.

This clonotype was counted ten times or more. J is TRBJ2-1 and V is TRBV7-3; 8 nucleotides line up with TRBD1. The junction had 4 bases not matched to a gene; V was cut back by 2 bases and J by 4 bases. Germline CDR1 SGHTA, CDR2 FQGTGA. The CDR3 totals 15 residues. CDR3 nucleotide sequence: TGTGCCAGCAGCTTAGACAGGGGATGGTACAATGAGCAGTTCTTC. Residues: CASSLDRGWYNEQFF.

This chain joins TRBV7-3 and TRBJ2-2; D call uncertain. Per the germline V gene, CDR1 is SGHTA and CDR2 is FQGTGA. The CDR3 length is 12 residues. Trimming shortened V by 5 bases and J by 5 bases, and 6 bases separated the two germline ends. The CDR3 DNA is TGTGCCAGCAGCCGGAAAACCGGGGAGCTGTTTTTT. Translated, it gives CASSRKTGELFF. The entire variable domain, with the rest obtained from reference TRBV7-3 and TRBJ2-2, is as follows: GAGVSQTPSNKVTEKGKYVELRCDPISGHTALYWYRQSLGQGPEFLIYFQGTGAADDSGLPNDRFFAVRPEGSVSTLKIQRTERGDSAVYLCASSRKTGELFFGEGSRLTVL.

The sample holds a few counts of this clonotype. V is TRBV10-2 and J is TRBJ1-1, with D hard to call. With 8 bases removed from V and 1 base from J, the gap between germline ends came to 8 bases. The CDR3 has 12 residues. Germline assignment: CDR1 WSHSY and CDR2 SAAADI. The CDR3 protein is CASHDPNTEAFF. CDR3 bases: TGCGCCAGCCATGACCCGAACACTGAAGCTTTCTTT.

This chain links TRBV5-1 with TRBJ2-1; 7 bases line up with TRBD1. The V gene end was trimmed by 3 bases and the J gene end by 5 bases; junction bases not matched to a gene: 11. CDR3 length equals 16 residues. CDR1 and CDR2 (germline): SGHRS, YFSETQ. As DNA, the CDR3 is TGCGCCAGCAGCTCCGCCGGGACAGAAATACACAATGAGCAGTTCTTC. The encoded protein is CASSSAGTEIHNEQFF.

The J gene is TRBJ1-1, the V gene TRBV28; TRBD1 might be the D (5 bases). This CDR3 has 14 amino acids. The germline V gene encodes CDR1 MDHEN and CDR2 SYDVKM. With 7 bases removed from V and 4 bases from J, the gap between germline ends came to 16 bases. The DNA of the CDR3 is TGTGCCAGCAATTTGAGGGGATGGGGCACTGAAGCTTTCTTT. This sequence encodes CASNLRGWGTEAFF. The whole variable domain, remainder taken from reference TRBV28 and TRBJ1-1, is DVKVTQSSRYLVKRTGEKVFLECVQDMDHENMFWYRQDPGLGLRLIYFSYDVKMKEKGDIPEGYSVSREKKERFSLILESASTNQTSMYLCASNLRGWGTEAFFGQGTRLTVV.